The sequence of this T cell receptor (beta chain) was determined in a study of beta chain features in type 1 diabetes. Study-wide results and caveats: In these data, an HLA type influence on TCRB rearrangement remained unresolved. Among all four CD4+ subsets, Type 1 diabetes patients had TCRB CDR3s that were moderately but significantly shorter.

Since all of the isolated RNA was reverse transcribed, expressed TCRB transcripts were what got sequenced. Some clones are missing from TCRdb's copy, which holds only in-frame ones; the method was immunoSEQ multiplex PCR. The table records over 200,000 clones, about 11% of them present only once. Concerning this clone: Its target is not known.

V was shortened by 3 bases and J by 4 bases, with 10 bases between the two germline ends. Per the germline V gene, CDR1 is SEHNR and CDR2 is FQNEAQ (reference sequence). The CDR3 has 14 residues. Material: naive CD4+ T cells from blood. The clonotype comes from a man aged 25-45 years with type 1 diabetes. The chain uses TRBV7-9 and TRBJ2-1, with D hard to call. CDR3 DNA: TGTGCCAGCAGCTTCTCCACACCTTACAATGAGCAGTTCTTC. Protein sequence: CASSFSTPYNEQFF. Drawing the rest from reference TRBV7-9 and TRBJ2-1, the complete variable domain is DTGVSQNPRHKITKRGQNVTFRCDPISEHNRLYWYRQTLGQGPEFLTYFQNEAQLEKSRLLSDRFSAERPKGSFSTLEIQRTEQGDSAMYLCASSFSTPYNEQFFGPGTRLTVL.